These 25 T cell receptor beta chains originate from one sample sequenced in a study of tumor-infiltrating lymphocytes in oesophageal squamous cell carcinoma (dated by TCRdb to 2016 to 2017). Library preparation employed PCR. This sample was sequenced with an Illumina HiSeq 2000. The public reads were reprocessed in TCRdb via fastp at Q25 and MiXCR, keeping in-frame beta chains. For every CDR3 protein sequence, its rows merge into one entry that carries the most common genes and DNA. The sample table holds about 10,000 distinct CDR3 sequences, of which roughly 64% were seen once. The ten largest clones represent around 27% of the sample. Source material: esophageal tumor tissue. The receptors shown here come from a female donor with esophageal squamous cell carcinoma.

The rearrangement joins TRBV6-1 to TRBJ2-7; D not certain. This CDR3 comprises 13 residues. V dropped 4 bases and J dropped 1 base, with 8 bases sitting between them. Germline lookup yields CDR1 MNHNS and CDR2 SASEGT. CDR3 nucleotide sequence: TGTGCCAGCAGTGCTTTCGGGTCCTACGAGCAGTACTTC. Its protein is CASSAFGSYEQYF.

This rearrangement joins TRBV7-8 to TRBJ2-1; the match to TRBD1 covers 7 bases. The DNA matches TRBJ2-7 better at its end, which makes the J call doubtful. CDR1 and CDR2 from the germline V gene are SGHVS and FQNEAQ. This CDR3 contains 14 residues. DNA of the CDR3: TGTGCCAGCAGCCCCAGACAGGGCTCCTACGAGCAGTACTTC. Translation gives CASSPRQGSYEQYF.

Comment on this clonotype: The missing conserved phenylalanine or tryptophan at the end of this CDR3 makes a read error likely. The DNA is left out, because the CDR3 cannot be placed on it with certainty; the CDR3 is given as TCRdb lists it. The chain employs TRBV7-8 and TRBJ2-3; the table's D call TRBD1 went unverified against the DNA. The CDR3 extends over 18 residues, inclusive of both ends. Germline lookup yields CDR1 SGHVS and CDR2 FQNEAQ. The CDR3 here is CASRPRTGGSYNEQFFGP.

This clonotype has ten or more counts. The rearrangement uses TRBV27 and TRBJ2-1, with D tentatively TRBD1 or TRBD2 (6 bases each). The CDR3 is 14 residues long. Deletions cut 2 bases from V and 9 bases from J, with 14 bases between. Per the germline V gene, CDR1 is MNHEY and CDR2 is SMNVEV (reference sequence). The CDR3, as DNA: TGTGCCAGCAGTTTAGGAGGGGGGTCTTTTGAGCAGTTCTTC. Translation: CASSLGGGSFEQFF.

The chain is built from TRBV7-8 and TRBJ2-3; TRBD2 matches 7 bases. The closer fit of TRBJ2-1 to the DNA end suggests the J call may be wrong. CDR3 length: 16 amino acids. CDR1 SGHVS and CDR2 FQNEAQ come from the germline V gene. The CDR3 DNA reads TGTGCCAGCAGCTTCCTCCGGGACTACCGATACAATGAGCAGTTCTTC. It encodes CASSFLRDYRYNEQFF.

J is TRBJ2-1 and V is TRBV6-1; TRBD2 agrees at 9 bases. Losses at the gene ends were 3 bases for V and 0 bases for J; bases not matched to a gene: 15. Germline CDR1 MNHNS, CDR2 SASEGT. This CDR3 comprises 20 residues. In DNA form, the CDR3 reads TGTGCCAGCAGTGACAGGTGGAATAGCGGGGGACCGAACTCCTACAATGAGCAGTTCTTC. As protein: CASSDRWNSGGPNSYNEQFF.

This rearrangement joins TRBV7-8 to TRBJ2-7; D is undetermined. The DNA end is more similar to TRBJ2-1, so the J call may be wrong. The CDR3 totals 15 residues. In germline, CDR1 is SGHVS, CDR2 FQNEAQ. The CDR3 protein is CAIKGASLSYNEQFF. The CDR3 DNA follows: TGTGCCATCAAGGGTGCGTCTCTCTCCTACAATGAGCAGTTCTTC.

The gene calls are TRBV28 and TRBJ2-5; a possible D gene is TRBD1 (5 bases). The J call may not be correct, given that the DNA end is closer to TRBJ2-7. From germline, CDR1 is MDHEN and CDR2 SYDVKM. This CDR3 region has 13 residues. Here the CDR3 DNA reads TGTGCCAGCAGGTTACAGGTGCCCTACGAGCAGTACTTC. It encodes CASRLQVPYEQYF.

This clonotype was detected only a few times. The genes are TRBV7-3 and TRBJ2-3; D may be TRBD1 or TRBD2 (5 bases each). V lost 10 bases to trimming and J lost 0 bases, with 17 bases between them. Germline CDR1 is SGHTA and CDR2 is FQGTGA. CDR3 length: 15 residues. The CDR3 region has the DNA TGTGCCATCCCCCTGAGGGGACCAAGCACAGATACGCAGTATTTT. It codes for CAIPLRGPSTDTQYF.

This clonotype rates as large. The chain has TRBV6-1 and TRBJ2-6; tentatively, D is TRBD1 (6 bases). CDR1 and CDR2 (germline): MNHNS, SASEGT. V dropped 6 bases and J dropped 2 bases, with 11 bases sitting between them. There are 15 residues in the CDR3. CDR3 region: CASSVGTPGANVLTF. The CDR3 coding sequence is TGTGCCAGCAGCGTAGGGACACCTGGGGCCAACGTCCTGACTTTC.

The chain recombines TRBV7-6 with TRBJ2-3; the D gene is possibly TRBD2 (6 bases). The CDR3 length is 17 residues. Trimming cost V 1 base and J 1 base, with 15 bases left between them. Germline values: CDR1 SGHVS, CDR2 FNYEAQ. The CDR3 DNA reads as TGTGCCAGCAGCTTAGACAGGCGGGATGGCCGCACAGATACGCAGTATTTT. Residues: CASSLDRRDGRTDTQYF.

This clonotype was detected a few times. This rearrangement joins TRBV7-2 to TRBJ2-3; 8 bases are a match to TRBD2. There are 14 residues in the CDR3. Germline V gene sequence: CDR1 SGHTA, CDR2 FQGNSA. The V segment lost 2 bases and the J segment 10 bases; nucleotides outside the gene matches: 8. CDR3 sequence (DNA): TGTGCCAGCAGCTTAATCGGGACTAGAAATTCGCAGTATTTT. It yields the protein CASSLIGTRNSQYF. Together with reference TRBV7-2 and TRBJ2-3, the CDR3 gives the full variable domain: GAGVSQSPSNKVTEKGKDVELRCDPISGHTALYWYRQSLGQGLEFLIYFQGNSAPDKSGLPSDRFSAERTGGSVSTLTIQRTQQEDSAVYLCASSLIGTRNSQYFGPGTRLTVL.

In this sample, this clonotype turned up many times. The chain recombines TRBV11-2 with TRBJ1-1; tentative D call: TRBD1 (5 bases). V lost 3 bases, J lost 8 bases, and 10 bases lay in between. The length of the CDR3 is 12 residues. The germline CDR1 and CDR2 sequences are SGHAT and FQNNGV. The CDR3 nucleotides are TGTGCCAGCAGCTTGAGGGGAGGGGAAGCTTTCTTT. Protein: CASSLRGGEAFF.

The chain carries TRBV6-6 and TRBJ2-1; 7 nucleotides align to TRBD1. The DNA matches TRBJ2-7 better at its end, which makes the J call doubtful. The CDR3 is 14 residues long. Looked up from germline, CDR1 is MNHNY and CDR2 is SVGAGI (reference sequence). In DNA, the CDR3 is TGTGCCAGCAGGGATCGGCAGGGGGCCTACGAGCAGTACTTC. As protein: CASRDRQGAYEQYF.

The CDR3 bases are TGTGCCAGCAGCTCACAGGTGACCGGGGAGCTGTTTTTT. Its protein is CASSSQVTGELFF. This chain connects TRBV7-3 to TRBJ2-2; TRBD1 is a possible D gene (5 bases). V was pared by 4 bases and J by 5 bases, with 8 bases between. The CDR3 has 13 amino acids. The germline V gene encodes CDR1 SGHTA and CDR2 FQGTGA.

This clonotype was observed a handful of times. This chain connects TRBV7-3 to TRBJ2-1; tentatively, D is TRBD1 (5 bases). Germline CDR1 and CDR2: SGHTA and FQGTGA. The CDR3 contains 15 residues. V lost 2 bases, J lost 1 base, and 9 bases lay in between. The CDR3 sequence: CASSLQSGSYNEQFF. CDR3 DNA sequence: TGTGCCAGCAGCTTACAGTCAGGGTCCTACAATGAGCAGTTCTTC.

In this sample, this clonotype turned up a few times. Likely a read error: the CDR3 ends without its conserved phenylalanine or tryptophan. The limits of the CDR3 on the DNA are not certain, so only TCRdb's listed CDR3 is given. The V and J genes are TRBV6-1 and TRBJ2-3; no DNA check was done on the table's D call, TRBD1. Per germline, CDR1 MNHNS and CDR2 SASEGT. The CDR3 region is 19 residues in length, termini included. The chain's CDR3 is CASTALLGGWGDSPLHFGN.

The V and J genes are TRBV24-1 and TRBJ2-5; 9 bases map to TRBD2. V shed 3 bases and J 2 bases; nucleotides not matched to a gene: 6. CDR1 KGHDR and CDR2 SFDVKD come from the germline V gene. The length of the CDR3 is 16 residues. The CDR3 reads CATSDALTSGQETQYF. CDR3 bases: TGTGCCACCAGTGATGCCTTGACTAGCGGACAAGAGACCCAGTACTTC.

This clonotype showed up just once. This sequence joins TRBV6-6 and TRBJ2-3; 9 bases match TRBD2. The CDR3 is made up of 16 amino acids. The germline V gene has CDR1 MNHNY and CDR2 SVGAGI (reference sequence). After removal of 0 bases from V and 10 bases from J, the junction contained 11 bases not matched to a gene. This chain's CDR3 is CASSYSGSSGKGAQYF. The CDR3 DNA reads TGTGCCAGCAGTTACTCGGGGTCTAGCGGGAAAGGGGCGCAGTATTTT.

This clonotype was observed a handful of times. V usage is TRBV7-6 and J usage is TRBJ2-5; D may be TRBD1 (6 bases). TRBJ2-1 matches the DNA end more closely, so the J call is doubtful. The CDR3 runs to 16 residues. Germline V CDR1 and CDR2: SGHVS, FNYEAQ. The CDR3 nucleotides are TGTGCCAGCAGCTTCGCCCACAGGGAGCTCGAGGATGAGCAGTTCTTC. This encodes CASSFAHRELEDEQFF.

This clonotype was observed a few times. The chain is built from TRBV7-9 and TRBJ2-5, with 10 bases that match TRBD2. The CDR3 runs 15 residues. V dropped 5 bases and J dropped 11; count of bases not matched to a gene: 14. The germline CDR1 and CDR2 sequences are SEHNR and FQNEAQ (reference sequence). For the CDR3, the DNA is TGTGCCAGCAGCCGTAGCGGGAGGTCCTACAATGAGCAGTACTTC. Translation: CASSRSGRSYNEQYF.

This clonotype was found a few times. V is TRBV10-2 and J is TRBJ2-5; D may be TRBD1 (6 bases). CDR3 length: 13 residues. CDR1 is WSHSY and CDR2 is SAAADI in the germline V gene. V shed 3 bases and J shed 5 bases, with 10 bases lying between them. CDR3 sequence (DNA): TGCGCCAGCAGTGACAGGGGCCGGGAGACCCAGTACTTC. Translating it yields CASSDRGRETQYF.

This clonotype was detected only a few times. The J gene is TRBJ1-1, the V gene TRBV6-6, with D tentatively TRBD1 (6 bases). The CDR3 consists of 15 residues. V was cut by 2 bases and J by 5 bases, with 15 bases left in between. Germline CDR1 reads MNHNY; CDR2 reads SVGAGI (reference sequence). CDR3 residues: CASSYRSGVGTEAFF. The CDR3 region has the DNA TGTGCCAGCAGTTACCGTTCAGGGGTGGGGACTGAAGCTTTCTTT.

The chain carries TRBV25-1 and TRBJ2-3, with 7 bases that match TRBD1. Near its end, the DNA agrees better with TRBJ1-1, so the J call may be wrong. This CDR3 is 17 amino acids long. CDR1 and CDR2 from the germline V gene are MGHDK and SYGVNS. The CDR3 nucleotides read TGTGCCAGCAGTGATTTTGAGGGGGCGGGGGTGGGCACTGAAGCTTTCTTT. Its protein product is CASSDFEGAGVGTEAFF.

This clonotype was counted a few times. The chain employs TRBV12-3 or TRBV12-4 and TRBJ2-5; 10 nucleotides align to TRBD2. V was pared by 6 bases and J by 3 bases, with 1 base of the junction left unmatched. The CDR3 totals 13 residues. CDR3: CASRAGGEETQYF. As DNA, the CDR3 is TGTGCCAGCAGAGCGGGAGGGGAAGAGACCCAGTACTTC.